A selection of T cell receptor beta chains follows, all from one sample in a study of response to subunit inactivated influenza vaccine. From the RT-PCR reads, TCRdb called clonotypes with MiXCR, one entry per CDR3 protein. There are about 480,000 distinct CDR3 sequences in the sample; approximately 10% occur only once, and 12% lies in the top ten. Source: PBMCs from blood, taken 40 to 50 days after vaccination. The source of these receptors is a man between 45 and 60 years old who received an inactivated influenza vaccine. Each CDR3 is given with its conserved first and last residue. The D gene is left open where the match is weak. Expanded clones get a size class; other rows say once, few or many, or leave the size out.

D gene	V gene	J gene	clone size	CDR3 protein	CDR3 DNA
TRBD2	TRBV10-3	TRBJ2-3	.	CAIKGPGLSTDTQYF	TGTGCCATCAAAGGCCCGGGACTAAGCACAGATACGCAGTATTTT
TRBD2	TRBV9	TRBJ2-7	few	CASSTSGGASYEQYF	TGTGCCAGCAGCACTAGCGGCGGCGCCTCCTACGAGCAGTACTTC
.	TRBV20-1	TRBJ2-3	many	CSASARRTLESTDTQYF	TGCAGTGCTAGCGCTCGCCGGACGTTAGAGAGCACAGATACGCAGTATTTT
.	TRBV20-1	TRBJ2-1	many	CSAYPAGSYNEQFF	TGCAGTGCTTATCCGGCCGGTTCCTACAATGAGCAGTTCTTC
.	TRBV12-3/TRBV12-4	TRBJ2-2	many	CASSLRPIAGELFF	TGTGCCAGCAGTTTAAGGCCTATCGCCGGGGAGCTGTTTTTT
.	TRBV6-5	TRBJ2-7	few	CASSYSNVGTYEQYF	TGTGCCAGCAGTTACTCGAATGTCGGAACCTACGAGCAGTACTTC
TRBD1	TRBV29-1	TRBJ1-4	many	CSVRDRVNEKLFF	TGCAGCGTGAGGGACAGGGTAAATGAAAAACTGTTTTTT
.	TRBV10-3	TRBJ2-7	many	CAITHDSGSYEQYF	TGTGCCATCACCCATGATAGCGGATCCTACGAGCAGTACTTC
.	TRBV28	TRBJ2-1	few	CASSFFHEQFF	TGTGCCAGCAGTTTTTTCCATGAGCAGTTCTTC
TRBD1	TRBV20-1	TRBJ2-7	many	CSAARQGREQYF	TGCAGTGCTGCACGACAGGGGAGGGAGCAGTACTTC
.	TRBV28	TRBJ2-3	.	CASSTETTDTQYF	TGTGCCAGCAGCACCGAGACCACAGATACGCAGTATTTT
.	TRBV18	TRBJ1-6	.	CASSPPGGRTSPLHF	TGTGCCAGCTCACCACCGGGGGGGCGGACGTCACCCCTCCACTTT
.	TRBV6-2/TRBV6-3	TRBJ1-1	.	CASSFPMNTEAFF	TGTGCCAGCAGTTTCCCGATGAACACTGAAGCTTTCTTT
.	TRBV19	TRBJ2-7	few	CASSKTHSSYEQYF	TGTGCCAGTAGTAAGACACACAGTTCCTACGAGCAGTACTTC
TRBD2	TRBV11-2	TRBJ2-7	.	CASSLEASGAYEQYF	TGTGCCAGCAGCTTAGAAGCTAGCGGGGCCTACGAGCAGTACTTC
TRBD2	TRBV20-1	TRBJ2-3	few	CSARVLGPLAGGGADTQYF	TGCAGTGCTAGAGTTCTGGGGCCTTTAGCGGGAGGGGGGGCAGATACGCAGTATTTT
.	TRBV9	TRBJ2-4	few	CASSVRAGGNIQYF	TGTGCCAGCAGCGTGAGGGCAGGAGGAAACATTCAGTACTTC